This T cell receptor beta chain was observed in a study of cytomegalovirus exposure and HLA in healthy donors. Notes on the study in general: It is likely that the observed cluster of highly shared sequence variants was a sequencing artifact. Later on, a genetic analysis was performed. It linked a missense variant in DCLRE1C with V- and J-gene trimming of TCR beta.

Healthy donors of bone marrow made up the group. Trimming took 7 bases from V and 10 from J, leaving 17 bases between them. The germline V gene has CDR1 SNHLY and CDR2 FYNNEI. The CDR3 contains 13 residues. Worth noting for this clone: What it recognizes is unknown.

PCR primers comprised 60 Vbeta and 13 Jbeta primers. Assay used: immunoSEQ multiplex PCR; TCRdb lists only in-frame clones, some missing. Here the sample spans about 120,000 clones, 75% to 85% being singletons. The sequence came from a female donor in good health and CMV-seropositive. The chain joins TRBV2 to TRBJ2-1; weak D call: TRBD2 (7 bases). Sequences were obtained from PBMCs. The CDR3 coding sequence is TGTGCCAGCAATTTGGCAGGGGAGGGGGAGCAGTTCTTC. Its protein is CASNLAGEGEQFF. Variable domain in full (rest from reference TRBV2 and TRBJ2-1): EPEVTQTPSHQVTQMGQEVILRCVPISNHLYFYWYRQILGQKVEFLVSFYNNEISEKSEIFDDQFSVERPDGSNFTLKIRSTKLEDSAMYFCASNLAGEGEQFFGPGTRLTVL.